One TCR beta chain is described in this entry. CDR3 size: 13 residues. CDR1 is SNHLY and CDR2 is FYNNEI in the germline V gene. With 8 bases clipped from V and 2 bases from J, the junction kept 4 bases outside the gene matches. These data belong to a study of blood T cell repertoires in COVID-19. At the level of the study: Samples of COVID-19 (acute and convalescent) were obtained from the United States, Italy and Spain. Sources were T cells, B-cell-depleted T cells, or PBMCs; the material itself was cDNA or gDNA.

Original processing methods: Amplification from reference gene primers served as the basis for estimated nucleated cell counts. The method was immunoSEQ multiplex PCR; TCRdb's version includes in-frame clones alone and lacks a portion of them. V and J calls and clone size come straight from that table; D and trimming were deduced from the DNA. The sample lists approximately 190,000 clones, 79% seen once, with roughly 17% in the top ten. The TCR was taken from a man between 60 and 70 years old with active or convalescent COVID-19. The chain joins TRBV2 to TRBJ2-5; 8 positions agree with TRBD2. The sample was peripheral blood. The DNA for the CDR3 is TGTGCCAGCCTAAAGCGGGAGCAAGAGACCCAGTACTTC. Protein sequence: CASLKREQETQYF.